The TCR beta chain under discussion was sequenced for a study of T cells in Graves' hyperthyroidism and ophthalmopathy. About the research overall: Peripheral blood was taken when the disease was first diagnosed, before any treatment began. Study-wide results and caveats: Most clonotypes expanded in the thyroid (above 0.001) were also present in blood.

The CDR3 runs to 14 residues. CDR1 is MNHNS, CDR2 SASEGT, per germline. V dropped 4 bases and J dropped 0 bases, with 7 bases sitting between them. This clonotype was picked up a small number of times. The antigen is unknown. Authors of the study amplified TCR beta CDR3 regions from RNA transcripts. During a first-round RT-PCR of the TCR CDR3, the HTBI primer set was used. One entry per CDR3 protein results from TCRdb running MiXCR on the multiplex PCR reads. The table has under 250,000 distinct CDR3 sequences, 24% seen once; the top ten hold about a third. The chain has TRBV6-1 and TRBJ1-5; TRBD1 is a possible D gene (5 bases). The sequence came from a woman in her forties with Graves' ophthalmopathy. The specimen was blood. CDR3 nucleotides: TGTGCCAGCAGTGCAGGGTATAGCAATCAGCCCCAGCATTTT. Amino acid sequence: CASSAGYSNQPQHF.